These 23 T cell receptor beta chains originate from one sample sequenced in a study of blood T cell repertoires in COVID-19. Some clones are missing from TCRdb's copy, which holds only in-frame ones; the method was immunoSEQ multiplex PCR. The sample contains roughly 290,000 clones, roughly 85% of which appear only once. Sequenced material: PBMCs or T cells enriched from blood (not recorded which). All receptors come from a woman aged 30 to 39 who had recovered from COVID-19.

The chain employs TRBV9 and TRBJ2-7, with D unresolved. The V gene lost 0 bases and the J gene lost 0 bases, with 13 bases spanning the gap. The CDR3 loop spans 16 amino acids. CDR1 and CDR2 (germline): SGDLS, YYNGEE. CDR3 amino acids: CASSVDSGSSSYEQYF. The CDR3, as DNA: TGTGCCAGCAGCGTAGATTCAGGTTCTTCCTCCTACGAGCAGTACTTC.

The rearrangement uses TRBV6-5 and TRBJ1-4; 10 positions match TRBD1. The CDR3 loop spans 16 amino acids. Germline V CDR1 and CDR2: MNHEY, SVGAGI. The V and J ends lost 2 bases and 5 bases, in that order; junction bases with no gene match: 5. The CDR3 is CASSYGTGQGNEKLFF. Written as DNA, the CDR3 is TGTGCCAGCAGTTACGGAACGGGACAGGGGAATGAAAAACTGTTTTTT.

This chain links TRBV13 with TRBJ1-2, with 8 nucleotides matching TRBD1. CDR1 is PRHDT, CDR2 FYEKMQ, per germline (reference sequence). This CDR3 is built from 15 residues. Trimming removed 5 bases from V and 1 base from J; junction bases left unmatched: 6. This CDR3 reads CASSGGQVINYGYTF. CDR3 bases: TGTGCCAGCAGCGGGGGACAGGTGATTAACTATGGCTACACCTTC.

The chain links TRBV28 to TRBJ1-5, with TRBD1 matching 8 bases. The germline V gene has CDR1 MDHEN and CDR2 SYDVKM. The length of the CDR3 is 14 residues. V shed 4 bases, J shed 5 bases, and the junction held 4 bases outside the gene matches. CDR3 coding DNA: TGTGCCAGCAGTTCCGGACAGGGCCATCAGCCCCAGCATTTT. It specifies CASSSGQGHQPQHF. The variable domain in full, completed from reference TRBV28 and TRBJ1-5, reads DVKVTQSSRYLVKRTGEKVFLECVQDMDHENMFWYRQDPGLGLRLIYFSYDVKMKEKGDIPEGYSVSREKKERFSLILESASTNQTSMYLCASSSGQGHQPQHFGDGTRLSIL.

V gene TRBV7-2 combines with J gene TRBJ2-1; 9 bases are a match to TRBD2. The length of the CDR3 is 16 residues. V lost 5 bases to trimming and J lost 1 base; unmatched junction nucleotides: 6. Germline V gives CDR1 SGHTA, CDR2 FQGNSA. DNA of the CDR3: TGTGCCAGCAGCCCTAGCGGGATGGATTCCTACAATGAGCAGTTCTTC. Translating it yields CASSPSGMDSYNEQFF. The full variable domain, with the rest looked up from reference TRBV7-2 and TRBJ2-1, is GAGVSQSPSNKVTEKGKDVELRCDPISGHTALYWYRQSLGQGLEFLIYFQGNSAPDKSGLPSDRFSAERTGGSVSTLTIQRTQQEDSAVYLCASSPSGMDSYNEQFFGPGTRLTVL.

CDR3 residues: CAISESKWGVMDSDGYTF. DNA of the CDR3: TGTGCCATCAGTGAGTCGAAGTGGGGGGTTATGGACTCGGATGGCTACACCTTC. The chain couples TRBV10-3 to TRBJ1-2, with D possibly being TRBD1 (5 bases). The germline V and J ends were trimmed by 0 bases and 6 bases, with 23 bases remaining between them. The length of the CDR3 is 18 residues. Looked up from germline, CDR1 is ENHRY and CDR2 is SYGVKD.

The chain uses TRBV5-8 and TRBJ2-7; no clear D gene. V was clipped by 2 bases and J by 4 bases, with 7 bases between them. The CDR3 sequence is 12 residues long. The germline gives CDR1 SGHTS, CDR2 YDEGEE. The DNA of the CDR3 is TGTGCCAGCAGCTTTTCCGGTTACGAGCAGTACTTC. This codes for CASSFSGYEQYF.

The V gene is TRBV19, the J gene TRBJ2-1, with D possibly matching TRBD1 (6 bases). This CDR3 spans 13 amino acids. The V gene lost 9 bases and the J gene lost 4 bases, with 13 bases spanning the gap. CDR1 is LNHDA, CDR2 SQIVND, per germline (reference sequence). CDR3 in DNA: TGTGCCAGCACAAGAACAGGGTACAATGAGCAGTTCTTC. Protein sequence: CASTRTGYNEQFF.

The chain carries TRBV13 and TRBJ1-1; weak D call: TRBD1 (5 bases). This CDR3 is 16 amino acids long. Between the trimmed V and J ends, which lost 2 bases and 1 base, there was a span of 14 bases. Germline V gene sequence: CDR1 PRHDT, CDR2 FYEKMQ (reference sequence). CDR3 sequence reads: CASSLIGHGENTEAFF. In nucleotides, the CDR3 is TGTGCCAGCAGCTTAATAGGACACGGTGAGAACACTGAAGCTTTCTTT.

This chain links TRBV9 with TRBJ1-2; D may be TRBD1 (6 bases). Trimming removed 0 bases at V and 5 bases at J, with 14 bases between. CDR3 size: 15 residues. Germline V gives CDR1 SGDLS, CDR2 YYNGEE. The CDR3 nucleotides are TGTGCCAGCAGCGTAGGGGCAGGGGTTAGTTATGGCTACACCTTC. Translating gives CASSVGAGVSYGYTF.

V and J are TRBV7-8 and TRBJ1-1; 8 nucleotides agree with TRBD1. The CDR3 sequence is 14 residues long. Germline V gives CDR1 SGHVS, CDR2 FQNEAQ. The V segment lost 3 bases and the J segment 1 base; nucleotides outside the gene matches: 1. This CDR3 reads CASSLTGANTEAFF. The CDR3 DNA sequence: TGTGCCAGCAGCTTGACAGGGGCGAACACTGAAGCTTTCTTT.

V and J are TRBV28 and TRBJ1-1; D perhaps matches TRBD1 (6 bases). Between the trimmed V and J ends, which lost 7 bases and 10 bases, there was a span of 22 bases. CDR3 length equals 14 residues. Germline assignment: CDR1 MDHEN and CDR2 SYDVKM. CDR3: CASTTHFGTYGAFF. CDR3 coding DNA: TGTGCCAGCACCACCCACTTCGGGACATATGGAGCTTTCTTT.

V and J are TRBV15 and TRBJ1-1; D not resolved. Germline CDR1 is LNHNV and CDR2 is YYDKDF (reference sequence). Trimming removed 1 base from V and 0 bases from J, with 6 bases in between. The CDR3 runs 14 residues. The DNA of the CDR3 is TGTGCCACCAGCAGAGTCGTCGTGAACACTGAAGCTTTCTTT. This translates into CATSRVVVNTEAFF.

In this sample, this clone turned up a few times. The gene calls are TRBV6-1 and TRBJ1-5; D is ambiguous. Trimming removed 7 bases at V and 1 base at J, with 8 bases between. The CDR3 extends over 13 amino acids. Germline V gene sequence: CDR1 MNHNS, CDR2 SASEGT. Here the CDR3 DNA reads TGTGCCAGCACCCAGGTGAGCAATCAGCCCCAGCATTTT. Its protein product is CASTQVSNQPQHF.

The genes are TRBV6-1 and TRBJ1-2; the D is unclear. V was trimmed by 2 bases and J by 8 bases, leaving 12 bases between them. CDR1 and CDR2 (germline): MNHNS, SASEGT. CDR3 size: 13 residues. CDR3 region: CASSESHVRGYTF. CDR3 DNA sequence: TGTGCCAGCAGTGAATCTCATGTCAGGGGCTACACCTTC.

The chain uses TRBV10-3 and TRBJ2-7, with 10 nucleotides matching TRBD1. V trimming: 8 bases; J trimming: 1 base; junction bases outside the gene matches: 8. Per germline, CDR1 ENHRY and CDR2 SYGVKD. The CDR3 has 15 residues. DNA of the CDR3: TGTGCCATCGAGGACAGGGGGACTCCTTCCTACGAGCAGTACTTC. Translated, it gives CAIEDRGTPSYEQYF.

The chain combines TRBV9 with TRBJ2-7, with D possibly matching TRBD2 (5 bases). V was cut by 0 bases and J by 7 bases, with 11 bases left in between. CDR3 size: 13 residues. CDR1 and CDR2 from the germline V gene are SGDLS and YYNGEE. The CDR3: CASSVGLANEQYF. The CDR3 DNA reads TGTGCCAGCAGCGTAGGGCTAGCTAATGAGCAGTACTTC.

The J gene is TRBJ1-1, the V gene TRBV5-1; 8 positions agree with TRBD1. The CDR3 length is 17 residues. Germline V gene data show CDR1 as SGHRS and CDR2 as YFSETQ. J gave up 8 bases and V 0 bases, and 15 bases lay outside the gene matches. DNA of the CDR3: TGCGCCAGCAGCTTGGCCTTGGACAGGGCAGCGGTTAAGGAAGCTTTCTTT. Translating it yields CASSLALDRAAVKEAFF.

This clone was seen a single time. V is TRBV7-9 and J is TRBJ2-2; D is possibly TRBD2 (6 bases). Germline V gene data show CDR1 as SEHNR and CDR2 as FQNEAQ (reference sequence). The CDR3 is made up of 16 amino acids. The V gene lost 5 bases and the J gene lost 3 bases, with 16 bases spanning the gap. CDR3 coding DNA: TGTGCCAGCAGCCCCCGTCTTCGCGGGGACACCGGGGAGCTGTTTTTT. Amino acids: CASSPRLRGDTGELFF.

The chain's CDR3 is CASSLEGTSIYNEQFF. In nucleotides, the CDR3 is TGTGCCAGCAGCTTAGAGGGGACTAGCATCTACAATGAGCAGTTCTTC. V gene TRBV11-2 combines with J gene TRBJ2-1, with 9 bases aligning to TRBD2. Germline-derived CDR1 and CDR2 are SGHAT and FQNNGV. This CDR3 has 16 residues. V gave up 0 bases and J gave up 3 bases; unmatched junction bases: 3.

In DNA, the CDR3 is TGTGCCAGTAGTATGGGGCCAGTTACCAATCAGCCCCAGCATTTT. This sequence encodes CASSMGPVTNQPQHF. The V and J genes are TRBV19 and TRBJ1-5; D perhaps matches TRBD1 (5 bases). CDR1 is LNHDA and CDR2 is SQIVND in the germline V gene (reference sequence). The CDR3 totals 15 residues. V lost 3 bases to trimming and J lost 3 bases, with 12 bases between them.

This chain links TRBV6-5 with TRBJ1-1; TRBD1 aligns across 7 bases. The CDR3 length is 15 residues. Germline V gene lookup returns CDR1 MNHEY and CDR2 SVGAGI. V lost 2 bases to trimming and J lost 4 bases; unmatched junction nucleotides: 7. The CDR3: CASSYQGVRRTEAFF. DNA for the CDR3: TGTGCCAGCAGTTACCAGGGGGTACGGCGCACTGAAGCTTTCTTT.

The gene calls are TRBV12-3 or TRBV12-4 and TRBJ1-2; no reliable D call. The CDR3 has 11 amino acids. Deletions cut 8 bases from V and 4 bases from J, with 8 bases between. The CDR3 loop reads CASRFLYGYTF. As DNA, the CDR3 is TGTGCCAGCCGGTTCCTCTATGGCTACACCTTC.